Listed here are 5 T cell receptor beta chains from one sample, sequenced in a study of CD8+CD57+ T cells in acquired aplastic anemia. Those patients picked for sequencing had displayed CD8+CD57+ cell expansion on flow cytometry. TCR beta VDJ and CDR3 profiling used genomic DNA as template. Each CDR3 protein is one row after TCRdb ran MiXCR on the reads. Among hundreds of thousands of distinct CDR3 sequences listed, around 46% were seen once. Input material: sorted CD4+, CD8+, or CD8+CD57+ T cells (not recorded which) from PBMCs. The receptors stem from a human donor with aplastic anemia.

Details on this clonotype: At one end, the junction sequence differs from germline, possibly due to a read error. This sequence joins TRBV12-3 or TRBV12-4 and TRBJ1-1; D remains ambiguous. There are 14 residues in the CDR3. The CDR3 DNA reads as TGTGCCAGCAGCAATCGGAGGTCGAGCACTGAGGCTTTCTTT. This gives the protein CASSNRRSSTEAFF.

V is TRBV7-3 and J is TRBJ2-5, with no clear D. The CDR3 sequence is 16 residues long. Trimming cost V 5 bases and J 6 bases, with 22 bases left between them. Germline V lookup: CDR1 SGHTA, CDR2 FQGTGA. CDR3 loop: CASSPRGERFSKTQYF. CDR3 DNA sequence: TGTGCCAGCAGCCCGCGAGGCGAGAGATTCTCAAAGACCCAGTACTTC.

The J gene is TRBJ2-1, the V gene TRBV19; D gene unclear. The CDR3 runs to 10 residues. The germline V gene encodes CDR1 LNHDA and CDR2 SQIVND (reference sequence). The V end lost 7 bases, the J end lost 13 bases, and 11 bases lay between the germline ends. This chain's CDR3 is CASKGAAQFF. The DNA of the CDR3 is TGTGCCAGTAAGGGTGCAGCACAGTTCTTC. Full variable domain (missing parts from reference TRBV19 and TRBJ2-1): DGGITQSPKYLFRKEGQNVTLSCEQNLNHDAMYWYRQDPGQGLRLIYYSQIVNDFQKGDIAEGYSVSREKKESFPLTVTSAQKNPTAFYLCASKGAAQFFGPGTRLTVL.

This clonotype was picked up many times. The rearrangement uses TRBV2 and TRBJ1-2; maybe TRBD1 (6 bases). CDR3 size: 15 residues. The V gene's germline CDR1 is SNHLY and CDR2 FYNNEI. Trimming removed 0 bases from V and 5 bases from J, with 13 bases in between. CDR3 DNA sequence: TGTGCCAGCAGTGAAGCGCGGACAGAAACTTATGGCTACACCTTC. It yields the protein CASSEARTETYGYTF.

This clonotype was counted at least ten times. The V call is TRBV7-9, the J call TRBJ1-1; 8 bases are shared with TRBD1. CDR3 length equals 13 residues. J gave up 4 bases and V 5 bases, and 3 bases lay outside the gene matches. The V gene's germline CDR1 is SEHNR and CDR2 FQNEAQ (reference sequence). CDR3 nucleotides: TGTGCCAGCAGCAACGGACAGGGCACTGAAGCTTTCTTT. Protein: CASSNGQGTEAFF.